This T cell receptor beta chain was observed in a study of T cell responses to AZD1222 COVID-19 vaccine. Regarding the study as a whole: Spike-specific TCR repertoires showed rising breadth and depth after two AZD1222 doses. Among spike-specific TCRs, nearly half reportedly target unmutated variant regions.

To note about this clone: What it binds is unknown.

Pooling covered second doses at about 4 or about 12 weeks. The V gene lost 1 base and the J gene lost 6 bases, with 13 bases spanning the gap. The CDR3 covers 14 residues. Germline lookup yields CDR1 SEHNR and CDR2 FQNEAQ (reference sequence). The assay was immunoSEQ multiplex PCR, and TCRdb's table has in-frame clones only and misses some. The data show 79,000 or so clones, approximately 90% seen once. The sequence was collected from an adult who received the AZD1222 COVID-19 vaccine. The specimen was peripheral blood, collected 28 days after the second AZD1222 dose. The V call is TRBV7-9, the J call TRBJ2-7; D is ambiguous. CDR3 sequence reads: CASSLEGSPAEQYF. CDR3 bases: TGTGCCAGCAGCTTAGAAGGATCACCCGCCGAGCAGTACTTC.